This record covers a single T cell receptor (beta chain). The sample comes from a study of blood T cell repertoires in COVID-19. Study at large: From T cells, B-cell-depleted T cells, or PBMCs came the material, which was cDNA or gDNA.

In the original analysis: Amplification of reference gene primers was used by the study to estimate nucleated cell counts. Assay used: immunoSEQ multiplex PCR; TCRdb lists only in-frame clones, some missing. From that table come the V and J calls and clone size; the DNA was used to work out D and trimming. This table has 55,000 to 70,000 clones, about 81% appearing once. Trimming cost V 3 bases and J 6 bases; bases outside gene matches: 5. CDR1 KGHSH and CDR2 LQKENI come from the germline V gene. This CDR3 region has 15 residues. Source material: peripheral blood. The V gene is TRBV18, the J gene TRBJ2-3; TRBD1 aligns across 11 bases. This receptor was obtained from a man older than 75 with acute or convalescent COVID-19. This chain's CDR3 is CASSPGTGGTDTQYF. Here the CDR3 DNA reads TGTGCCAGCTCACCGGGGACAGGGGGGACGGATACGCAGTATTTT.